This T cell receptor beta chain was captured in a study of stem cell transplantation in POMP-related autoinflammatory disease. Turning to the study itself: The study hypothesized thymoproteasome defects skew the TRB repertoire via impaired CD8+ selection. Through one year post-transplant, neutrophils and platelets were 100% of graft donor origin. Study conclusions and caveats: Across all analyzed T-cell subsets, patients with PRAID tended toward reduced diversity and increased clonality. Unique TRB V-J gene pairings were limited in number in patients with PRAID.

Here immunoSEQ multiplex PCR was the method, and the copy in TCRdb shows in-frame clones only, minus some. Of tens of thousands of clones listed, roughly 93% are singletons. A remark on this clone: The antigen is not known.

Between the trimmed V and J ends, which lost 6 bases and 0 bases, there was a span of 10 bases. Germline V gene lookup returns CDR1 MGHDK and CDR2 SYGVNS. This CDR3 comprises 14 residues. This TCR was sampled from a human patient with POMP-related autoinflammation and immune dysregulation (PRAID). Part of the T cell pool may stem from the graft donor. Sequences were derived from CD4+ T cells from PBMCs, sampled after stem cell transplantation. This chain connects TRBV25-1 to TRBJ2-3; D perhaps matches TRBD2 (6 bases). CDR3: CASSERGSTDTQYF. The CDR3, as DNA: TGTGCCAGCAGCGAACGGGGGAGCACAGATACGCAGTATTTT.